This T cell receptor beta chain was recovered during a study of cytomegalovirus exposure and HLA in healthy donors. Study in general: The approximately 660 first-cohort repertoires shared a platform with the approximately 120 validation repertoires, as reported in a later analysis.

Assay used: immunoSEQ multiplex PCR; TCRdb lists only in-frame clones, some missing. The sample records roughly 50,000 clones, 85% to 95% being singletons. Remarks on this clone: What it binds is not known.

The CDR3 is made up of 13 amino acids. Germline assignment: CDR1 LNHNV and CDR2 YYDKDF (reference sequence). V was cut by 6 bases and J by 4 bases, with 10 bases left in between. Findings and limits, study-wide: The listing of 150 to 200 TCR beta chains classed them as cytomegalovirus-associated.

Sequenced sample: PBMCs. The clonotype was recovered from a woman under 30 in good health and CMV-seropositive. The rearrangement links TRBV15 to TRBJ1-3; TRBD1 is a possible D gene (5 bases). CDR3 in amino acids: CATSGAAGNTIYF. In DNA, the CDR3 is TGTGCCACCAGTGGGGCTGCAGGAAACACCATATATTTT.